The rows below give T cell receptor beta chains drawn from one sample of a study of blood T cells in healthy people across ages. Using its own MiXCR run on the 5' RACE reads, TCRdb lists one record per CDR3 protein. The sample lists 700,000 to 950,000 distinct CDR3 sequences; about 42% were seen once. The sample taken for sequencing was blood. The receptors shown here come from an older woman in good health. Both conserved end residues are part of each CDR3. Size tells how often a clone was seen (once, few, many) or the class of an expanded clone, and some rows leave it out.

>TRBV5-1|-
CASSMGTDFGNEKLFF
>TRBV24-1|many
CATSDKARGLPEAFF
>TRBV7-2|-
CASSSQDRATYEQYF
>TRBV7-3|-
CASSSGGEHNEQFF
>TRBV5-1|few
CASSLTSGVRDTQYF
>TRBV27|few
CASSFRQINSPLHF
>TRBV4-2|-
CASSPSPGQGVYGYTF
>TRBV7-2|-
CASSLTAGTAIYEQYF
>TRBV6-6|-
CASTTLGTFSYEQYF
>TRBV5-1|-
CASSSGGSGYTF
>TRBV6-5|few
CASSYAPHREGGEQYF